This T cell receptor beta chain was found in a study of human T cells and chemical hapten exposure. Via MiXCR, TCRdb re-called the RACE reads, giving one row per CDR3 protein. The sample lists a few hundred thousand distinct CDR3 sequences; 4.5% to 5.5% were seen once. The time point here: pre-sensitization, week 0. Treatment: therapeutic diphenylcyclopropenone sensitization with weekly scalp DPC. The germline V gene has CDR1 MNHEY and CDR2 SVGAGI. V lost 2 bases and J 0 bases, leaving 14 bases between the germline ends. The CDR3 is 17 residues long. The sample in question was whole blood, obtained in connection with sensitization to the hapten diphenylcyclopropenone (DPC). This chain connects TRBV6-5 to TRBJ2-1; D gene unclear. This receptor was obtained from a woman aged 18-29 years with alopecia areata. Some clones in this sample may be carry-over from other donors' samples. The CDR3 spells CASSYEPSTSSYNEQFF. DNA for the CDR3: TGTGCCAGCAGTTACGAGCCCAGCACCAGCTCCTACAATGAGCAGTTCTTC.